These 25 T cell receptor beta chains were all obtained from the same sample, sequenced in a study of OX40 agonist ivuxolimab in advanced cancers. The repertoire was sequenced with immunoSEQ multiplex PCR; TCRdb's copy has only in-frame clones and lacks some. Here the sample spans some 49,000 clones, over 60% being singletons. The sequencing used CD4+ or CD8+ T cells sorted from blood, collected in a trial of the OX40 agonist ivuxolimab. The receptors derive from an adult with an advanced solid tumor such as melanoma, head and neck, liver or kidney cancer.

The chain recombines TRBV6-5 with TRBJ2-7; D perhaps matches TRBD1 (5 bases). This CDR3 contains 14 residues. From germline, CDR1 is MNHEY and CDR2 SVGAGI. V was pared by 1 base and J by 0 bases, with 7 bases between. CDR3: CASSYWGTSYEQYF. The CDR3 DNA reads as TGTGCCAGCAGTTACTGGGGCACCTCCTACGAGCAGTACTTC.

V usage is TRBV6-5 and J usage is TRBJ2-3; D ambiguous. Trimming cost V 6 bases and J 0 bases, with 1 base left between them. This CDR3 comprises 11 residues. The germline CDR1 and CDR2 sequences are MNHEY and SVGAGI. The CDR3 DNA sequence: TGTGCCAGCAGCAGCACAGATACGCAGTATTTT. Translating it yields CASSSTDTQYF.

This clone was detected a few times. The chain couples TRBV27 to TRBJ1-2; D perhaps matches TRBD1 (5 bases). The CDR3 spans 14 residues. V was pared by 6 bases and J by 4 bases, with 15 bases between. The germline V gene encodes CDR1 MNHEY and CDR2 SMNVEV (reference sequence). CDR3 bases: TGTGCCAGCAGACGAATCGACGGGACCTATGGCTACACCTTC. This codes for CASRRIDGTYGYTF.

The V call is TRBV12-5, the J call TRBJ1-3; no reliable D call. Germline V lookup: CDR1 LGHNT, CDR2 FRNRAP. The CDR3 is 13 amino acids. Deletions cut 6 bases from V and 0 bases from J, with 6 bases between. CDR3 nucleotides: TGTGCTAGTGGCCCTTACTCTGGAAACACCATATATTTT. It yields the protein CASGPYSGNTIYF.

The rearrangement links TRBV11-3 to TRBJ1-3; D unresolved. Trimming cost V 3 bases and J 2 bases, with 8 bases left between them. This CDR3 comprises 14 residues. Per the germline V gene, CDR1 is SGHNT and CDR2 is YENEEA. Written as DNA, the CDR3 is TGTGCCAGCAGCTTGGACGTCGCTGGAAACACCATATATTTT. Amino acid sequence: CASSLDVAGNTIYF.

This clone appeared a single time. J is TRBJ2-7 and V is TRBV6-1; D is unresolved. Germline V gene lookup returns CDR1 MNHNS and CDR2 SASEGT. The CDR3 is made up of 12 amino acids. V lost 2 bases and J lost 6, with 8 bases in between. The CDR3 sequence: CASSELGFEQYF. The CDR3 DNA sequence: TGTGCCAGCAGTGAATTAGGGTTCGAGCAGTACTTC.

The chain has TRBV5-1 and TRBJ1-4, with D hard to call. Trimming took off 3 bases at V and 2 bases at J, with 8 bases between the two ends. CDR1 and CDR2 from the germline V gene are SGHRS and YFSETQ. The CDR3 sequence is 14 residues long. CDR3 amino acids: CASSYGGTNEKLFF. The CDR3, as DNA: TGCGCCAGCAGCTACGGTGGGACTAATGAAAAACTGTTTTTT.

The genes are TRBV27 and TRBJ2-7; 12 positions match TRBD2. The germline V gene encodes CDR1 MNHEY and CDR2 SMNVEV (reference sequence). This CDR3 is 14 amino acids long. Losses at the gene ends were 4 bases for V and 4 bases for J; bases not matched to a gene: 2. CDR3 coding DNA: TGTGCCAGCAGTTCTAGCGGGAGGGCGTACGAGCAGTACTTC. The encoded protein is CASSSSGRAYEQYF.

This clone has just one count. Written as DNA, the CDR3 is TGTGCCAGCAGTTCCGCGGGAGGGAGGGCCTCAGAGCAGTTCTTC. This sequence encodes CASSSAGGRASEQFF. The V and J genes are TRBV6-6 and TRBJ2-1, with 9 bases matching TRBD2. Germline CDR1 reads MNHNY; CDR2 reads SVGAGI (reference sequence). J was trimmed by 10 bases and V by 4 bases; bases with no gene match: 11. The length of the CDR3 is 15 residues.

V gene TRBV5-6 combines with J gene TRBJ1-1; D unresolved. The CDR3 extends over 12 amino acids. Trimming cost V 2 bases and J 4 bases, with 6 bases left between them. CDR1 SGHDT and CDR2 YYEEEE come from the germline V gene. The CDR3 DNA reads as TGTGCCAGCAGCTTTAAGGGCACTGAAGCTTTCTTT. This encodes CASSFKGTEAFF.

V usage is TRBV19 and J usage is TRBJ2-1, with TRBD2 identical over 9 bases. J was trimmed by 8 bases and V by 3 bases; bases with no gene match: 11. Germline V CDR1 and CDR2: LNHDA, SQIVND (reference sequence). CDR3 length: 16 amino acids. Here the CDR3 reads CASSMARGTSFDEQFF. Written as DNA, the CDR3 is TGTGCCAGTAGTATGGCGCGGGGGACTAGCTTCGATGAGCAGTTCTTC.

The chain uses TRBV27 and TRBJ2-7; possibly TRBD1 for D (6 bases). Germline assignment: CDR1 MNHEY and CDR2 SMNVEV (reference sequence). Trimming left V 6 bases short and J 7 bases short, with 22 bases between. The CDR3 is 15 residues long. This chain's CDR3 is CASSPPGHLQWEQYF. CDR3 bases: TGTGCCAGCAGCCCTCCGGGACACCTTCAGTGGGAGCAGTACTTC.

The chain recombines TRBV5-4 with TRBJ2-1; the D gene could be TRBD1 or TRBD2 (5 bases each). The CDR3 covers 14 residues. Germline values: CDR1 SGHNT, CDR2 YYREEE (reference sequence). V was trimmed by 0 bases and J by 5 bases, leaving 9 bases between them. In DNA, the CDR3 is TGTGCCAGCAGCTTGGGGGACCTAAACAATGAGCAGTTCTTC. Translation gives CASSLGDLNNEQFF.

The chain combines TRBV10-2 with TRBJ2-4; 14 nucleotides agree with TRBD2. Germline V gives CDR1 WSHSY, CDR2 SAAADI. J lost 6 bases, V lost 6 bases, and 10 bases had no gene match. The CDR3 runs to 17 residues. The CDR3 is CASRFSGLAGEANIQYF. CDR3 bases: TGCGCCAGCAGGTTTTCGGGACTAGCGGGAGAGGCAAACATTCAGTACTTC.

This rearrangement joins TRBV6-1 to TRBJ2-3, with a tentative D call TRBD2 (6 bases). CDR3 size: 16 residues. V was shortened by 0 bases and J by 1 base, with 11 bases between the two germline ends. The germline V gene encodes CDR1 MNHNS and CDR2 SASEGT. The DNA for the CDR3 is TGTGCCAGCAGTGAAGCAGGAGGGCAGGGCACAGATACGCAGTATTTT. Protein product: CASSEAGGQGTDTQYF.

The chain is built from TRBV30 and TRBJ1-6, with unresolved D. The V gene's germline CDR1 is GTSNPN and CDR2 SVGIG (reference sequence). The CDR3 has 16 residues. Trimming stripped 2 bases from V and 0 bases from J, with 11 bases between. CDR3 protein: CAWSKGGSSYNSPLHF. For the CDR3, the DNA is TGTGCCTGGAGTAAAGGTGGAAGCTCCTATAATTCACCCCTCCACTTT.

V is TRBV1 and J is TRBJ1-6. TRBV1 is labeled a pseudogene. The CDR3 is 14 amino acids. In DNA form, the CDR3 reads TGCACCAGAACCAGGGTGTGGGGAGATTCACCCCTCCACTTT. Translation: CTRTRVWGDSPLHF.

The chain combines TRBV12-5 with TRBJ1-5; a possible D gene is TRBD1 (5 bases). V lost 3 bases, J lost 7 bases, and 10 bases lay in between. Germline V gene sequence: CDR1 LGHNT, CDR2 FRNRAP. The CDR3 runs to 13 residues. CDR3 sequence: CASGFGGAQPQHF. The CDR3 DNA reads TGTGCTAGTGGTTTCGGGGGTGCGCAGCCCCAGCATTTT.

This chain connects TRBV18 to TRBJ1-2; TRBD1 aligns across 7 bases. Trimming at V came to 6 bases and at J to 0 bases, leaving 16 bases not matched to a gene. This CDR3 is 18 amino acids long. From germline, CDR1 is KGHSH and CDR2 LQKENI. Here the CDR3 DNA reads TGTGCCAGCTCGCCCGGGGACAGCCCTGTTAGGGCTAACTATGGCTACACCTTC. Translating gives CASSPGDSPVRANYGYTF.

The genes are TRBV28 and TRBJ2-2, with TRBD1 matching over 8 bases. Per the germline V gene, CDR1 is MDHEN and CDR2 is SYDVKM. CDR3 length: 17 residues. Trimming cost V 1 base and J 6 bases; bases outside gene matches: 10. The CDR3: CASSLLTLQGVAGELFF. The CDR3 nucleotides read TGTGCCAGCAGTTTATTAACCCTACAGGGGGTGGCCGGGGAGCTGTTTTTT.

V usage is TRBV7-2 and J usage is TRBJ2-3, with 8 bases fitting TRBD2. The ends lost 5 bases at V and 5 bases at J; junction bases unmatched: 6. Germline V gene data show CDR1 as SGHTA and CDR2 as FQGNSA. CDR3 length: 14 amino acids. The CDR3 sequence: CASSPGAGGDTQYF. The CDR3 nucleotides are TGTGCCAGCAGCCCTGGGGCGGGAGGAGATACGCAGTATTTT.

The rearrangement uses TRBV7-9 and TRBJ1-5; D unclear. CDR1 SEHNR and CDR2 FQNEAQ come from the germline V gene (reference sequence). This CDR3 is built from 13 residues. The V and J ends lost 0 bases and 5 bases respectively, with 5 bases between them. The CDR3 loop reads CASSLAGDQPQHF. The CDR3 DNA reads TGTGCCAGCAGCTTAGCCGGGGATCAGCCCCAGCATTTT.

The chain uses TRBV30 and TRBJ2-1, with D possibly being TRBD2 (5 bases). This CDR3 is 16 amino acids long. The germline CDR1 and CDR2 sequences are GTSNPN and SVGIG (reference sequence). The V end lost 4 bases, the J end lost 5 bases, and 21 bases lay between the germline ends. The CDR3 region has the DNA TGTGCCTGGAATACAAAGGGAGCCCGGCGGAACAATGAGCAGTTCTTC. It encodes CAWNTKGARRNNEQFF.

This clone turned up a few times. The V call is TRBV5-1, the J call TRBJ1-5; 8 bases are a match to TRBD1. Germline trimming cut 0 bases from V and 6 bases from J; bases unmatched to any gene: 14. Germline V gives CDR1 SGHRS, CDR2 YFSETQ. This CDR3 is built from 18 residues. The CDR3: CASSLESSGTGKSQPQHF. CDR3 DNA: TGCGCCAGCAGCTTGGAATCCTCCGGGACAGGCAAAAGTCAGCCCCAGCATTTT. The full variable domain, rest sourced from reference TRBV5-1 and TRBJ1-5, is KAGVTQTPRYLIKTRGQQVTLSCSPISGHRSVSWYQQTPGQGLQFLFEYFSETQRNKGNFPGRFSGRQFSNSRSEMNVSTLELGDSALYLCASSLESSGTGKSQPQHFGDGTRLSIL.

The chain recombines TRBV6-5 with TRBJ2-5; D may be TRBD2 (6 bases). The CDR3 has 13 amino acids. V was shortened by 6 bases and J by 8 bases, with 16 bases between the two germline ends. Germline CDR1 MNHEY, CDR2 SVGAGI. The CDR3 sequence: CASRQQSAGTQYF. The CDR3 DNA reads TGTGCCAGCAGACAACAATCGGCGGGAACCCAGTACTTC.